This TCR beta chain was obtained from a study of vaccination and CD4 T cells after COVID-19. For the study at large: Following dose two, a median about 71 days (range 14 to 241) passed before post-vaccine samples were taken. Cells were stimulated with overlapping spike peptide pools from SARS-CoV-2, HCoV-NL63, HCoV-OC43 and HCoV-229E.

In the case of this clonotype: Its antigen is unknown.

CD4+ T cells that had been cultured provided DNA sequenced with the Oncomine TCR Beta short-read assay. TCRdb passed the PCR reads through MiXCR, listing each CDR3 protein once. In the table there are around 16,000 distinct CDR3 sequences, roughly 50% of which are singletons. Indicated time point: late sampling 161 to 241 days after vaccination in a few convalescent patients. The sample's treatment: roughly 11-day PBMC culture with coronavirus spike peptide pools or control peptides (ViraFEST assay). Some 2 million PBMCs were grown per well alongside approximately 10 IU/ml IL-2 and about 9.9 ug/ml peptide pools. This receptor was taken from a human donor who had recovered from COVID-19. The sequences come from CD4+ T cells from blood, cultured in vitro, collected about 7 months after SARS-CoV-2 vaccination.

The chain's CDR3 is CASSHPQRARETQYF. The DNA of the CDR3 is TGTGCCAGCAGTCACCCGCAGAGGGCCAGAGAGACCCAGTACTTC. The chain employs TRBV2 and TRBJ2-5; possible D gene TRBD2, 5 bases. CDR1 is SNHLY and CDR2 is FYNNEI in the germline V gene. The CDR3 sequence is 15 residues long. The V gene lost 5 bases and the J gene lost 4 bases, with 17 bases spanning the gap.